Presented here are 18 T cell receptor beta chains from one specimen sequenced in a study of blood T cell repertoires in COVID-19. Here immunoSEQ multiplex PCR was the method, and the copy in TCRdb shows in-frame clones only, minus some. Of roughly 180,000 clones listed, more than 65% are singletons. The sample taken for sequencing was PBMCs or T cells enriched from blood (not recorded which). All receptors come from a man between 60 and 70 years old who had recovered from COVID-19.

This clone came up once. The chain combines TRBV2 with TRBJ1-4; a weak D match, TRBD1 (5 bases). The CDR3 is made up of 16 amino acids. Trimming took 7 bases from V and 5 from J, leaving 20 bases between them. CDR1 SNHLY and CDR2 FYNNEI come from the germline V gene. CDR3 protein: CASTLNRAGLNEKLFF. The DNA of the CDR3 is TGTGCCAGCACCTTGAACCGAGCAGGGCTGAATGAAAAACTGTTTTTT.

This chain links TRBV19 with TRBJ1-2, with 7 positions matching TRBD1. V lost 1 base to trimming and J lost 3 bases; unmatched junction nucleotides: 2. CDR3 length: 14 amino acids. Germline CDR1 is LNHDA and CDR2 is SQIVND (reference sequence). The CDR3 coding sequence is TGTGCCAGTAGTATAGGAGGGGGCTACTATGGCTACACCTTC. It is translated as CASSIGGGYYGYTF.

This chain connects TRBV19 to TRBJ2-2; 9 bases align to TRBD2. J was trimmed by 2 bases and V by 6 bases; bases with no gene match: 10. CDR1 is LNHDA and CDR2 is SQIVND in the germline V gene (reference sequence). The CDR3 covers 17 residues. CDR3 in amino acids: CASRKRAGGANTGELFF. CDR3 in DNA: TGTGCCAGTAGAAAACGAGCGGGGGGTGCTAACACCGGGGAGCTGTTTTTT. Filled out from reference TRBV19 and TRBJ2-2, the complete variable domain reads DGGITQSPKYLFRKEGQNVTLSCEQNLNHDAMYWYRQDPGQGLRLIYYSQIVNDFQKGDIAEGYSVSREKKESFPLTVTSAQKNPTAFYLCASRKRAGGANTGELFFGEGSRLTVL.

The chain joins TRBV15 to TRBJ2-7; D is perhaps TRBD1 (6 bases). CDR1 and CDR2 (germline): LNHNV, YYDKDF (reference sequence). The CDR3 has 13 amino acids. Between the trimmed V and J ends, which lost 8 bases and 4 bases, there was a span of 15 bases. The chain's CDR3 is CATGDTVGYEQYF. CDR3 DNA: TGTGCCACCGGGGACACGGTGGGTTACGAGCAGTACTTC.

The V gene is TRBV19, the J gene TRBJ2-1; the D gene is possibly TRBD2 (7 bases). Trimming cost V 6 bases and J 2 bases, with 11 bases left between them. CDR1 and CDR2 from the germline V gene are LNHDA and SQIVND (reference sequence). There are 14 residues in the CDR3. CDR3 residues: CASSPGGPYNEQFF. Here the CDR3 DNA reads TGTGCCAGTAGCCCGGGGGGCCCCTACAATGAGCAGTTCTTC. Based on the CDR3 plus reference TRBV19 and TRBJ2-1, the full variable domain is DGGITQSPKYLFRKEGQNVTLSCEQNLNHDAMYWYRQDPGQGLRLIYYSQIVNDFQKGDIAEGYSVSREKKESFPLTVTSAQKNPTAFYLCASSPGGPYNEQFFGPGTRLTVL.

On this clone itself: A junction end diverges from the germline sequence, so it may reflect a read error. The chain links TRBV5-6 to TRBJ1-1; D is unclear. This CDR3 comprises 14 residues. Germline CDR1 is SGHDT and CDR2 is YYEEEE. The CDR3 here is CASSPREKNSEAFF. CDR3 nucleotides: TGTGCCAGCAGCCCCCGGGAAAAGAACTCTGAAGCTTTCTTT.

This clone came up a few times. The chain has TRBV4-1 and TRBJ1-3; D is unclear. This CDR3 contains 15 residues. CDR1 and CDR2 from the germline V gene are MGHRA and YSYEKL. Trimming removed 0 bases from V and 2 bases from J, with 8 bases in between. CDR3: CASSQDAGAGNTIYF. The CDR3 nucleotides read TGCGCCAGCAGCCAAGATGCCGGGGCTGGAAACACCATATATTTT.

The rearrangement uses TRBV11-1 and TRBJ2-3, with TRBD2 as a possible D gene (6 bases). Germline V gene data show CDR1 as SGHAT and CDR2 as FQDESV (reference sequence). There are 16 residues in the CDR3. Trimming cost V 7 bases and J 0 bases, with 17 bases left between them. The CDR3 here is CASTPRRVLSTDTQYF. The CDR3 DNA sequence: TGTGCCAGCACCCCCCGGAGGGTCTTGAGCACAGATACGCAGTATTTT.

CDR3 in DNA: TGTGCCAGTAGCCCCGGGACAGCAAATGAAAAACTGTTTTTT. It codes for CASSPGTANEKLFF. This chain connects TRBV19 to TRBJ1-4; TRBD1 aligns across 7 bases. The V gene's germline CDR1 is LNHDA and CDR2 SQIVND (reference sequence). V lost 6 bases to trimming and J lost 5 bases; unmatched junction nucleotides: 6. The CDR3 runs 14 residues.

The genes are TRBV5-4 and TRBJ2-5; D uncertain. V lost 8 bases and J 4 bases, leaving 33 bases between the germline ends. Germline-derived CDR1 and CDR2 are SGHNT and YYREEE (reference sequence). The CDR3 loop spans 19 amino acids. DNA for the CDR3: TGTGCCAGTCTTCTTCGAGTCCTTCTAGGTTTGCGGTGGCGAGAGACCCAGTACTTC. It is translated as CASLLRVLLGLRWRETQYF.

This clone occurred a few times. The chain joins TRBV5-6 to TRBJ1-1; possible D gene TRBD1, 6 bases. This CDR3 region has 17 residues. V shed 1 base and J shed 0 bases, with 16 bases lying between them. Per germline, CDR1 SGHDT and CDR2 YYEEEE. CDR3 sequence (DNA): TGTGCCAGCAGCTTGAGGGGGTCAGAAAGCATGAACACTGAAGCTTTCTTT. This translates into CASSLRGSESMNTEAFF.

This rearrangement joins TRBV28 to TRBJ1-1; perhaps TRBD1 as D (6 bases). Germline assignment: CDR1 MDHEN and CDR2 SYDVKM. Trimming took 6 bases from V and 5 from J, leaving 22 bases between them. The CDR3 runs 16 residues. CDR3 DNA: TGTGCCAGCAGCGCACCTTCGGCGGGGGGCTGGACTGAAGCTTTCTTT. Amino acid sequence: CASSAPSAGGWTEAFF.

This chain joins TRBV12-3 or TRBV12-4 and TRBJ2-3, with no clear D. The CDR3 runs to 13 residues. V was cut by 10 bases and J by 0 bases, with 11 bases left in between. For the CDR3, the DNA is TGTGCCAACCGTAGGAGTAGCACAGATACGCAGTATTTT. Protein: CANRRSSTDTQYF.

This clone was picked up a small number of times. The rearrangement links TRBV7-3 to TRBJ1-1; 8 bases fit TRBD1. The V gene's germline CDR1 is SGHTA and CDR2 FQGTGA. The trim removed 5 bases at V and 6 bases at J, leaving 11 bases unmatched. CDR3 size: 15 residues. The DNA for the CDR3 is TGTGCCAGCAGCCGGGGACAGGCCAGTTCTGCTGAAGCTTTCTTT. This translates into CASSRGQASSAEAFF.

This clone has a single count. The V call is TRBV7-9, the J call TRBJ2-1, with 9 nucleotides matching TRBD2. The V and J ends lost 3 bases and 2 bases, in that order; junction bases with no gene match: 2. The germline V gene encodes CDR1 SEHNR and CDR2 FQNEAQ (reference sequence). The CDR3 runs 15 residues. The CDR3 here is CASSFGTSPYNEQFF. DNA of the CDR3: TGTGCCAGCAGCTTTGGGACTAGCCCCTACAATGAGCAGTTCTTC.

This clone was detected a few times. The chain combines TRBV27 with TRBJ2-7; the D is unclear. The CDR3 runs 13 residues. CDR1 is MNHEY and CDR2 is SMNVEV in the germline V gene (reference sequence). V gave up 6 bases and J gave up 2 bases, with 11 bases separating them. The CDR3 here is CASRDPGAYEQYF. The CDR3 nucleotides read TGTGCCAGCAGAGACCCCGGAGCCTACGAGCAGTACTTC.

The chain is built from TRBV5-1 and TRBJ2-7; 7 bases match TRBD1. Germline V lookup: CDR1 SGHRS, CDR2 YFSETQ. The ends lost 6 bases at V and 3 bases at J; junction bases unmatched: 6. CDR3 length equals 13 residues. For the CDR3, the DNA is TGCGCCAGCATGAGGACAGGAGGCTACGAGCAGTACTTC. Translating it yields CASMRTGGYEQYF.

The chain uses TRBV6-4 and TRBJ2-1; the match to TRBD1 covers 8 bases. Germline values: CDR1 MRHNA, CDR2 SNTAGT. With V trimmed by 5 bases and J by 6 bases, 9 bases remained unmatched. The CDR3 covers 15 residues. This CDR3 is CASSRRTGLGNEQFF. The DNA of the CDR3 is TGTGCCAGCAGTCGCCGGACAGGGCTGGGCAATGAGCAGTTCTTC.